A single sample is the source of the 14 T cell receptor beta chains below, sequenced in a study of T cell responses to AZD1222 COVID-19 vaccine. Using immunoSEQ multiplex PCR, the repertoire was profiled, and TCRdb retains in-frame clones only, with some absent. The table records over 110,000 clones, around 94% of them present only once. The sequencing here drew on peripheral blood, taken 28 days after the second AZD1222 dose. The receptors come from an adult who received the AZD1222 COVID-19 vaccine.

The chain recombines TRBV7-9 with TRBJ1-1; D might be TRBD1 (5 bases). Germline CDR1 and CDR2: SEHNR and FQNEAQ (reference sequence). The length of the CDR3 is 14 residues. V was shortened by 0 bases and J by 2 bases, with 7 bases between the two germline ends. CDR3 nucleotides: TGTGCCAGCAGCTTAGCGGGGGGAAACACTGAAGCTTTCTTT. Encoded protein: CASSLAGGNTEAFF.

The chain carries TRBV5-1 and TRBJ1-4; no clear D gene. Germline CDR1 and CDR2: SGHRS and YFSETQ. The CDR3 has 15 residues. Trimming shortened V by 0 bases and J by 5 bases, and 11 bases separated the two germline ends. The CDR3 sequence is CASSLGQTINEKLFF. DNA for the CDR3: TGCGCCAGCAGCTTGGGTCAGACAATAAATGAAAAACTGTTTTTT.

J is TRBJ1-1 and V is TRBV19; TRBD1 might be the D (5 bases). Germline CDR1 reads LNHDA; CDR2 reads SQIVND (reference sequence). The CDR3 is 12 amino acids. V lost 5 bases to trimming and J lost 5 bases, with 9 bases between them. The CDR3 region has the DNA TGTGCCAGTAGTGGGGGGAGGACTGAAGCTTTCTTT. This sequence encodes CASSGGRTEAFF.

The rearrangement joins TRBV27 to TRBJ1-1; D ambiguous. Trimming removed 2 bases from V and 6 bases from J, with 10 bases in between. CDR3 length: 13 amino acids. Germline V gives CDR1 MNHEY, CDR2 SMNVEV (reference sequence). The CDR3 region is CASSLGLGSEAFF. DNA of the CDR3: TGTGCCAGCAGTTTAGGCTTGGGCTCTGAAGCTTTCTTT.

The chain couples TRBV6-2 or TRBV6-3 to TRBJ2-7; 9 nucleotides agree with TRBD1. Per the germline V gene, CDR1 is MNHEY and CDR2 is SVGEGT. V trimming: 2 bases; J trimming: 2 bases; junction bases outside the gene matches: 7. The CDR3 runs 16 residues. The CDR3 reads CASSYPGQGPAYEQYV. The CDR3 bases are TGTGCCAGCAGTTACCCCGGACAGGGGCCCGCCTACGAGCAGTACGTC.

This clone was observed a single time. The chain has TRBV2 and TRBJ1-1, with 11 bases matching TRBD1. The CDR3 loop spans 14 amino acids. With V trimmed by 8 bases and J by 11 bases, 13 bases remained unmatched. Germline V lookup: CDR1 SNHLY, CDR2 FYNNEI. CDR3 in amino acids: CASGGQGAIGVAFF. DNA for the CDR3: TGTGCCAGCGGTGGACAGGGGGCGATCGGAGTGGCTTTCTTT.

About this clone: The junction departs from germline at one end; a sequencing error may be responsible. DNA of the CDR3: TGTGCCAGCAGTGGGGACGGCTCCGCGCCTCGACTGTTC. It encodes CASSGDGSAPRLF. The genes are TRBV12-3 or TRBV12-4 and TRBJ2-7; D may be TRBD1 or TRBD2 (5 bases each). The CDR3 loop spans 13 amino acids.

This chain joins TRBV19 and TRBJ1-1; D call uncertain. V was pared by 4 bases and J by 3 bases, with 12 bases between. This CDR3 contains 14 residues. Germline loops: CDR1 LNHDA, CDR2 SQIVND (reference sequence). The CDR3 is CASSTGPLYTEAFF. The DNA for the CDR3 is TGTGCCAGTAGTACCGGGCCCTTGTACACTGAAGCTTTCTTT.

The count of this clone is one. The genes are TRBV27 and TRBJ1-2; 8 positions match TRBD1. CDR1 MNHEY and CDR2 SMNVEV come from the germline V gene (reference sequence). The junction had 9 bases not matched to a gene; V was cut back by 4 bases and J by 2 bases. CDR3 size: 16 residues. CDR3 residues: CASSSPRGLKNYGYTF. DNA of the CDR3: TGTGCCAGCAGTTCCCCCAGGGGGCTAAAAAACTATGGCTACACCTTC.

V and J are TRBV29-1 and TRBJ2-5, with D unclear. CDR1 SQVTM and CDR2 ANQGSEA come from the germline V gene. The CDR3 is 15 residues long. V lost 1 base to trimming and J lost 4 bases, with 16 bases between them. Here the CDR3 reads CSVEAGRSTRETQYF. As DNA, the CDR3 is TGCAGCGTTGAAGCCGGCAGGTCGACCCGAGAGACCCAGTACTTC.

The V gene is TRBV27, the J gene TRBJ2-1; D perhaps matches TRBD2 (5 bases). The CDR3 extends over 15 amino acids. V was shortened by 4 bases and J by 1 base, with 11 bases between the two germline ends. The germline V gene has CDR1 MNHEY and CDR2 SMNVEV (reference sequence). The CDR3, as DNA: TGTGCCAGCAGTTCCATAGCGCCGTCCTACAATGAGCAGTTCTTC. Translating gives CASSSIAPSYNEQFF.

The V gene is TRBV6-5, the J gene TRBJ1-2, with 7 bases identical to TRBD1. Germline CDR1 MNHEY, CDR2 SVGAGI. This CDR3 region has 14 residues. The J segment lost 0 bases and the V segment lost 7 bases, leaving 5 bases of the junction unmatched. CDR3 loop: CASKEGQANYGYTF. Written as DNA, the CDR3 is TGTGCCAGCAAGGAAGGACAGGCTAACTATGGCTACACCTTC.

CDR3: CASSTPGLVNNEQFF. The CDR3 nucleotides read TGTGCCAGCAGCACCCCGGGACTAGTAAACAATGAGCAGTTCTTC. This chain joins TRBV7-2 and TRBJ2-1; 8 bases are a match to TRBD2. Per germline, CDR1 SGHTA and CDR2 FQGNSA. The CDR3 is 15 amino acids. Trimming at V came to 5 bases and at J to 5 bases, leaving 8 bases not matched to a gene. Complete variable domain (other parts from reference TRBV7-2 and TRBJ2-1): GAGVSQSPSNKVTEKGKDVELRCDPISGHTALYWYRQSLGQGLEFLIYFQGNSAPDKSGLPSDRFSAERTGGSVSTLTIQRTQQEDSAVYLCASSTPGLVNNEQFFGPGTRLTVL.

The rearrangement uses TRBV19 and TRBJ2-1; 7 nucleotides match TRBD1. This CDR3 region has 14 residues. Germline V gene data show CDR1 as LNHDA and CDR2 as SQIVND (reference sequence). J gave up 3 bases and V 3 bases, and 2 bases lay outside the gene matches. The CDR3 protein is CASSMGTDYNEQFF. In DNA form, the CDR3 reads TGTGCCAGTAGTATGGGGACAGACTACAATGAGCAGTTCTTC.